This TCR beta chain originates from a study of blood T cell repertoires in COVID-19. Study context: Samples came from the United States, Italy and Spain, spanning acute and convalescent COVID-19. In each case, the material was cDNA or gDNA derived from T cells, B-cell-depleted T cells, or PBMCs.

This clone was seen only once. The protocol was immunoSEQ multiplex PCR, while the TCRdb copy is restricted to in-frame clones and leaves out a portion. Among approximately 150,000 clones, 87% were seen once, and the ten largest hold more than 6.5%. The TCR sequence derives from a woman between 45 and 60 years old with active or convalescent COVID-19. Source material: peripheral blood.

As DNA, the CDR3 is TGTGCCAGCTCACCCGGTACGGTCTCCTACGAGCAGTACTTC. Translated: CASSPGTVSYEQYF. The chain has TRBV18 and TRBJ2-7; unclear D gene. The germline V and J ends were trimmed by 3 bases and 0 bases, with 9 bases remaining between them. Germline CDR1 and CDR2: KGHSH and LQKENI. The CDR3 contains 14 residues.